These T cell receptor beta chains were read from a single sample in a study of blood T cell repertoires in COVID-19. Sequencing was performed with immunoSEQ multiplex PCR; in TCRdb, only in-frame clones are kept and a portion is missing. The sample has fewer than 15,000 clones; nearly 90% are singletons. The source material was peripheral blood. These receptors originate from a human donor with active COVID-19. The donor label of this sample is uncertain. The CDR3 runs from the conserved cysteine through the conserved F or W. D genes are given only for firm matches. Some rows mark clone size as missing; the rest say once, few, many or name a class of expanded clone.

j_gene,v_gene,abundance,d_gene,CDR3aa,CDR3nt
TRBJ2-3,TRBV27,once,NA,CASSLLRVRTDTQYF,TGTGCCAGCAGTTTATTGAGGGTTAGGACAGATACGCAGTATTTT
TRBJ2-3,TRBV29-1,NA,TRBD2,CSVAQGLATSDTQYF,TGCAGCGTCGCCCAGGGACTAGCTACATCAGATACGCAGTATTTT
TRBJ2-7,TRBV2,NA,NA,CASKRTPSSYEQYF,TGTGCCAGCAAGAGGACTCCGAGCTCCTACGAGCAGTACTTC
TRBJ2-3,TRBV27,NA,NA,CASSLQGRGTDTQYF,TGTGCCAGCAGTTTACAGGGTCGTGGGACAGATACGCAGTATTTT
TRBJ1-3,TRBV2,NA,NA,CASSEVSGLGNTIYF,TGTGCCAGCAGTGAGGTTTCAGGGCTCGGAAACACCATATATTTT
TRBJ2-3,TRBV5-1,NA,NA,CASSLARDTQYF,TGCGCCAGCAGCTTGGCGAGGGATACGCAGTATTTT
TRBJ2-2,TRBV11-3,few,NA,CASSSTSGAPGELFF,TGTGCCAGCAGCTCAACCTCAGGGGCCCCCGGGGAGCTGTTTTTT
TRBJ2-7,TRBV5-1,NA,NA,CASSFGGQGPYEQYF,TGCGCCAGCAGCTTCGGGGGGCAGGGGCCATACGAGCAGTACTTC
TRBJ2-1,TRBV27,NA,NA,CASGGASYNEQFF,TGTGCCAGTGGCGGGGCCTCCTACAATGAGCAGTTCTTC
TRBJ2-7,TRBV19,NA,TRBD2,CASSPARTSGGSEQYF,TGTGCCAGTAGTCCCGCGCGGACTAGCGGGGGGTCGGAGCAGTACTTC
TRBJ2-2,TRBV7-9,few,NA,CASSPDTNTGELFF,TGTGCCAGCAGCCCGGACACTAACACCGGGGAGCTGTTTTTT
TRBJ2-2,TRBV6-8,NA,NA,CASSFRVGNTGELFF,TGTGCCAGCAGTTTTCGGGTAGGGAACACCGGGGAGCTGTTTTTT
TRBJ2-1,TRBV5-5,NA,NA,CASSLDLAGEQFF,TGTGCCAGCAGCTTGGACCTAGCTGGTGAGCAGTTCTTC
TRBJ2-1,TRBV5-1,NA,TRBD1,CASSQGQGSYNEQFF,TGCGCCAGCAGCCAGGGACAGGGGTCCTACAATGAGCAGTTCTTC
TRBJ2-7,TRBV7-2,once,NA,CASSLAQGNYEQYF,TGTGCCAGCAGCTTAGCACAGGGAAACTACGAGCAGTACTTC
TRBJ2-7,TRBV18,NA,TRBD1,CASSPPDRGPREQYF,TGTGCCAGCTCACCACCGGACAGGGGGCCCAGAGAGCAGTACTTC
TRBJ2-6,TRBV6-1,NA,NA,CASSEALRGIGANVLTF,TGTGCCAGCAGTGAAGCGCTTCGAGGGATCGGGGCCAACGTCCTGACTTTC
TRBJ2-3,TRBV12-3/TRBV12-4,NA,NA,CASGRTDTQYF,TGTGCCAGCGGCCGCACAGATACGCAGTATTTT
TRBJ1-6,TRBV19,NA,NA,CASSIRDKNRASYNSPLHF,TGTGCCAGTAGTATTCGGGACAAGAACCGAGCCTCCTATAATTCACCCCTCCACTTT
TRBJ2-1,TRBV10-2,NA,TRBD1,CASSELTGLRNEQFF,TGCGCCAGCAGTGAGTTGACAGGGTTGAGGAATGAGCAGTTCTTC
TRBJ1-5,TRBV6-6,NA,TRBD1,CASSYRTGLSNQPQHF,TGTGCCAGCAGTTACCGGACAGGTTTATCCAATCAGCCCCAGCATTTT
TRBJ2-7,TRBV15,NA,TRBD2,CATSSGLAGYEQYF,TGTGCCACCAGCAGCGGACTAGCGGGCTACGAGCAGTACTTC
TRBJ1-1,TRBV5-1,NA,NA,CASSLSAGGTNTEAFF,TGCGCCAGCAGCTTATCGGCAGGAGGTACGAACACTGAAGCTTTCTTT
TRBJ2-3,TRBV6-4,NA,NA,CASSDTGGTDTQYF,TGTGCCAGCAGTGACACAGGTGGCACAGATACGCAGTATTTT
TRBJ1-1,TRBV7-8,NA,TRBD1,CASSFQTGGRTEAFF,TGTGCCAGCAGCTTTCAGACAGGGGGCAGGACTGAAGCTTTCTTT
TRBJ1-2,TRBV9,NA,NA,CASSDNFNYGYTF,TGTGCCAGCAGCGATAATTTTAACTATGGCTACACCTTC
TRBJ1-6,TRBV7-8,NA,TRBD1,CASSTRQGLGSPLHF,TGTGCCAGCAGCACCAGACAGGGTTTAGGTTCACCCCTCCACTTT
TRBJ2-1,TRBV5-1,NA,TRBD2,CASSLASLAASSYNEQFF,TGCGCCAGCAGCTTGGCCTCCCTAGCGGCAAGCTCCTACAATGAGCAGTTCTTC
TRBJ1-4,TRBV7-9,NA,TRBD1,CASSLGGQGNEKLFF,TGTGCCAGCAGCTTAGGGGGACAGGGGAATGAAAAACTGTTTTTT
TRBJ2-1,TRBV18,NA,NA,CASSPPGLRGNNEQFF,TGTGCCAGCTCACCACCGGGTCTCAGGGGTAACAATGAGCAGTTCTTC
TRBJ1-3,TRBV2,NA,NA,CASSALRAGNTIYF,TGTGCCAGCAGTGCTTTGAGAGCTGGAAACACCATATATTTT
TRBJ1-1,TRBV29-1,NA,NA,CSAGVTGMNTEAFF,TGCAGCGCTGGAGTGACAGGCATGAACACTGAAGCTTTCTTT
TRBJ2-1,TRBV19,NA,TRBD1,CASSLDSGTGLGYNEQFF,TGTGCCAGTAGTTTGGACTCCGGGACAGGGTTGGGTTACAATGAGCAGTTCTTC
TRBJ1-2,TRBV19,NA,NA,CASSTPRRSVYGYTF,TGTGCCAGTAGTACCCCCCGGAGAAGTGTCTATGGCTACACCTTC
TRBJ1-2,TRBV4-2,NA,TRBD1,CASSQTGTGGPSGYTF,TGTGCCAGCAGCCAGACAGGGACGGGGGGGCCCAGTGGCTACACCTTC
TRBJ1-2,TRBV9,NA,NA,CATLGQYGYTF,TGTGCCACCCTTGGACAGTATGGCTACACCTTC
TRBJ2-5,TRBV11-1,NA,TRBD1,CASSSRRGRDQETQYF,TGTGCCAGCAGCTCCCGCAGGGGGCGCGACCAAGAGACCCAGTACTTC
TRBJ2-3,TRBV15,NA,TRBD2,CATESGATDTQYF,TGTGCCACCGAGAGCGGGGCCACAGATACGCAGTATTTT
TRBJ1-6,TRBV6-5,NA,TRBD1,CASSYDRANSPLHF,TGTGCCAGCAGTTATGACAGGGCTAATTCACCCCTCCACTTT
TRBJ2-3,TRBV7-3,NA,TRBD1,CASSVDREADTQYF,TGTGCCAGCAGCGTGGACAGGGAAGCGGATACGCAGTATTTT
TRBJ2-2,TRBV4-3,NA,NA,CASSQDLASPGELFF,TGCGCCAGCAGCCAAGATTTAGCCAGCCCCGGGGAGCTGTTTTTT
TRBJ2-2,TRBV23-1,NA,NA,CASSYGELFF,TGCGCCAGCAGTTATGGGGAGCTGTTTTTT